Below, 32 T cell receptor beta chains from the same sample are listed, as sequenced in a study of human T cells and chemical hapten exposure. TCRdb reanalysed the RACE reads using MiXCR and keeps one entry per CDR3 protein. The table includes some 110,000 distinct CDR3 sequences, about 12% detected once. The time point is: patch test 1, 2 weeks after DPC sensitization. The treatment: therapeutic diphenylcyclopropenone sensitization with weekly scalp DPC. Sequenced material: whole blood, taken in connection with sensitization to the hapten diphenylcyclopropenone (DPC). The receptors were gathered from a woman aged 45 to 65 with alopecia areata. Some clones in this sample may be carry-over from other donors' samples.

This clonotype was found many times. This rearrangement joins TRBV12-3 or TRBV12-4 to TRBJ2-1; D gene uncertain. This CDR3 is 11 amino acids long. V lost 5 bases, J lost 15 bases, and 14 bases lay in between. CDR3 loop: CASSSVVRTFF. CDR3 in DNA: TGTGCCAGCAGTAGTGTGGTGCGAACGTTCTTC.

The V and J genes are TRBV3-1 and TRBJ1-5; D possibly corresponds to TRBD1 (5 bases). In germline, CDR1 is LGHDT, CDR2 YNNKEL (reference sequence). The CDR3 contains 14 residues. Trimming shortened V by 0 bases and J by 6 bases, and 9 bases separated the two germline ends. This CDR3 reads CASSQDFGGQPQHF. For the CDR3, the DNA is TGTGCCAGCAGCCAAGATTTCGGGGGTCAGCCCCAGCATTTT.

This clonotype came up a few times. The V call is TRBV20-1, the J call TRBJ2-3, with 8 nucleotides matching TRBD2. Germline V CDR1 and CDR2: DFQATT, SNEGSKA (reference sequence). The V segment lost 6 bases and the J segment 2 bases; nucleotides outside the gene matches: 13. The CDR3 is 16 residues long. CDR3 nucleotide sequence: TGCAGTGCCCATCGGAGCGGAGCGGGAGCCACAGATACGCAGTATTTT. Protein product: CSAHRSGAGATDTQYF.

This clonotype has more than one count but fewer than ten. The rearrangement joins TRBV6-2 or TRBV6-3 to TRBJ1-1; D gene unclear. The V end lost 4 bases, the J end lost 6 bases, and 12 bases lay between the germline ends. There are 13 residues in the CDR3. CDR1 and CDR2 (germline): MNHEY, SVGEGT. Here the CDR3 DNA reads TGTGCCAGCAGTTCTGTGGGGATTTCTGAAGCTTTCTTT. This encodes CASSSVGISEAFF.

At least ten counts were recorded for this clonotype. V usage is TRBV12-3 or TRBV12-4 and J usage is TRBJ1-5; maybe TRBD1 (5 bases). V lost 2 bases and J 1 base, leaving 9 bases between the germline ends. The CDR3 contains 15 residues. The CDR3 here is CASSLFRASNQPQHF. Here the CDR3 DNA reads TGTGCCAGCAGTTTATTCAGGGCCAGCAATCAGCCCCAGCATTTT.

In its sample, this clonotype was seen many times. V is TRBV6-5 and J is TRBJ2-7, with D maybe TRBD1 (6 bases). From germline, CDR1 is MNHEY and CDR2 SVGAGI. The V end lost 2 bases, the J end lost 2 bases, and 16 bases lay between the germline ends. This CDR3 comprises 16 residues. The CDR3 bases are TGTGCCAGCAGTTACACGGCTCCGGACAGAGCCTACGAGCAGTACTTC. Translated: CASSYTAPDRAYEQYF.

In this sample, this clonotype turned up a few times. The chain combines TRBV2 with TRBJ1-6; unclear D gene. The length of the CDR3 is 14 residues. Trimming took off 3 bases at V and 8 bases at J, with 11 bases between the two ends. Per germline, CDR1 SNHLY and CDR2 FYNNEI. The CDR3: CASSDFERYSPLHF. The CDR3 coding sequence is TGTGCCAGCAGTGACTTTGAGCGGTATTCACCCCTCCACTTT.

This clonotype occurred many times. The chain links TRBV29-1 to TRBJ1-5; TRBD1 is a possible D gene (6 bases). The ends were cut back, 6 bases at V and 6 bases at J, with 18 bases in the middle. The germline CDR1 and CDR2 sequences are SQVTM and ANQGSEA. The CDR3 is 14 amino acids. The CDR3 sequence is CSVVVGAMGQPQHF. The DNA for the CDR3 is TGCAGCGTGGTCGTGGGGGCTATGGGTCAGCCCCAGCATTTT.

There are a few counts of this clonotype. The rearrangement joins TRBV2 to TRBJ2-2; the D is unclear. This CDR3 comprises 13 residues. V was trimmed by 4 bases and J by 7 bases, leaving 10 bases between them. Per germline, CDR1 SNHLY and CDR2 FYNNEI. The CDR3 loop reads CASSGSAYGELFF. The CDR3 region has the DNA TGTGCCAGCAGTGGTTCAGCCTACGGGGAGCTGTTTTTT.

The table lists this clonotype with many counts. The chain recombines TRBV7-2 with TRBJ2-1; D call uncertain. Trimming took off 2 bases at V and 0 bases at J, with 8 bases between the two ends. CDR1 SGHTA and CDR2 FQGNSA come from the germline V gene. The CDR3 extends over 15 amino acids. The CDR3 protein is CASSLRVSSYNEQFF. The CDR3 DNA follows: TGTGCCAGCAGCTTACGAGTGAGCTCCTACAATGAGCAGTTCTTC.

This clonotype has ten or more counts. This chain uses TRBV7-8 with TRBJ1-1; no clear D gene. Germline CDR1 and CDR2: SGHVS and FQNEAQ. The length of the CDR3 is 12 residues. The V and J ends lost 3 bases and 1 base respectively, with 3 bases between them. This CDR3 is CASSFPNTEAFF. The CDR3 DNA reads TGTGCCAGCAGCTTCCCGAACACTGAAGCTTTCTTT.

This clonotype was counted between two and nine times. In nucleotides, the CDR3 is TGTGCCAGCTCTCTGCGGGAATTAGGAAATCAGCCCCAGCATTTT. Its translation is CASSLRELGNQPQHF. The chain uses TRBV18 and TRBJ1-5; D is uncertain. V lost 6 bases, J lost 4 bases, and 16 bases lay in between. There are 15 residues in the CDR3. Germline-derived CDR1 and CDR2 are KGHSH and LQKENI.

J is TRBJ2-7 and V is TRBV6-5; weak D call: TRBD1 (5 bases). The V gene lost 6 bases and the J gene lost 0 bases, with 12 bases spanning the gap. The length of the CDR3 is 14 residues. The V gene's germline CDR1 is MNHEY and CDR2 SVGAGI. The CDR3: CASSTGHSSYEQYF. CDR3 bases: TGTGCCAGCAGCACAGGTCACAGCTCCTACGAGCAGTACTTC.

This clonotype was counted ten times or more. The genes are TRBV20-1 and TRBJ1-1; D gene uncertain. The CDR3 contains 13 residues. CDR1 and CDR2 from the germline V gene are DFQATT and SNEGSKA (reference sequence). V gave up 4 bases and J gave up 3 bases, with 12 bases separating them. The CDR3 spells CSATWSLYTEAFF. CDR3 DNA sequence: TGCAGTGCTACTTGGTCACTTTACACTGAAGCTTTCTTT.

This clonotype was counted only a few times. The chain couples TRBV7-2 to TRBJ1-1, with D unresolved. V lost 5 bases, J lost 4 bases, and 11 bases lay in between. CDR1 and CDR2 (germline): SGHTA, FQGNSA. The length of the CDR3 is 13 residues. The CDR3 nucleotides read TGTGCCAGCAGCCTCCGTCCACGCACTGAAGCTTTCTTT. This gives the protein CASSLRPRTEAFF.

The rearrangement uses TRBV7-2 and TRBJ2-7; 8 bases agree with TRBD1. The J segment lost 4 bases and the V segment lost 5 bases, leaving 7 bases of the junction unmatched. From germline, CDR1 is SGHTA and CDR2 FQGNSA. CDR3 length: 14 residues. For the CDR3, the DNA is TGTGCCAGCAGCCAGGGGGCTTTGGGTTACGAGCAGTACTTC. Encoded protein: CASSQGALGYEQYF. Full variable domain (missing parts from reference TRBV7-2 and TRBJ2-7): GAGVSQSPSNKVTEKGKDVELRCDPISGHTALYWYRQSLGQGLEFLIYFQGNSAPDKSGLPSDRFSAERTGGSVSTLTIQRTQQEDSAVYLCASSQGALGYEQYFGPGTRLTVT.

A few counts support this clonotype. The chain has TRBV28 and TRBJ2-3, with D possibly being TRBD2 (6 bases). The germline V gene encodes CDR1 MDHEN and CDR2 SYDVKM. The V end was cut by 2 bases, the J end by 5 bases, with 14 bases between. This CDR3 spans 15 amino acids. DNA of the CDR3: TGTGCCAGCAGTTTAGTAACGGGAGCCGGAGATACGCAGTATTTT. Amino acid sequence: CASSLVTGAGDTQYF.

This sequence joins TRBV6-2 or TRBV6-3 and TRBJ2-1; 7 bases match TRBD2. The trim removed 4 bases at V and 9 bases at J, leaving 12 bases unmatched. Germline CDR1 is MNHEY and CDR2 is SVGEGT. This CDR3 is built from 15 residues. The chain's CDR3 is CASSWAGTTAGEQFF. The CDR3 region has the DNA TGTGCCAGCAGTTGGGCCGGGACTACCGCTGGTGAGCAGTTCTTC.

The gene calls are TRBV5-5 and TRBJ2-4; D unclear. The length of the CDR3 is 17 residues. V dropped 5 bases and J dropped 0 bases, with 18 bases sitting between them. The germline V gene has CDR1 SGHKS and CDR2 YYEKEE (reference sequence). Here the CDR3 reads CASRLRSLDPAKNIQYF. As DNA, the CDR3 is TGTGCCAGCAGACTACGAAGTCTGGACCCAGCCAAAAACATTCAGTACTTC. The whole variable domain, filled in from reference TRBV5-5 and TRBJ2-4, reads DAGVTQSPTHLIKTRGQQVTLRCSPISGHKSVSWYQQVLGQGPQFIFQYYEKEERGRGNFPDRFSARQFPNYSSELNVNALLLGDSALYLCASRLRSLDPAKNIQYFGAGTRLSVL.

This clonotype showed up many times. J is TRBJ2-3 and V is TRBV11-2; D ambiguous. V dropped 0 bases and J dropped 11 bases, with 21 bases sitting between them. The CDR3 loop spans 16 amino acids. Germline V CDR1 and CDR2: SGHAT, FQNNGV. CDR3 nucleotide sequence: TGTGCCAGCAGCTTAGATAGTGGCGCCATGTCTCTAATGCAGTATTTT. Its protein product is CASSLDSGAMSLMQYF.

In its sample, this clonotype was seen many times. The CDR3 DNA follows: TGCAGTGCTATACCCAGGGGAGGACAGCCCCAGCATTTT. It codes for CSAIPRGGQPQHF. The rearrangement joins TRBV20-1 to TRBJ1-5, with D perhaps TRBD1 (6 bases). Germline V CDR1 and CDR2: DFQATT, SNEGSKA (reference sequence). This CDR3 comprises 13 residues. The V end was cut by 4 bases, the J end by 7 bases, with 14 bases between.

This clonotype was counted only a few times. This sequence joins TRBV3-1 and TRBJ1-1; no definite D call. Trimming shortened V by 0 bases and J by 7 bases, and 9 bases separated the two germline ends. This CDR3 is built from 13 residues. The V gene's germline CDR1 is LGHDT and CDR2 YNNKEL (reference sequence). DNA of the CDR3: TGTGCCAGCAGCCAAGAGTGGCGGGGTGAAGCTTTCTTT. Residues: CASSQEWRGEAFF.

The rearrangement uses TRBV7-2 and TRBJ2-3; D unclear. Trimming took 0 bases from V and 2 from J, leaving 6 bases between them. This CDR3 region has 14 residues. Germline values: CDR1 SGHTA, CDR2 FQGNSA. Here the CDR3 DNA reads TGTGCCAGCAGCTTAGCGACCCACACAGATACGCAGTATTTT. This sequence encodes CASSLATHTDTQYF.

This clonotype was seen more than once but under ten times. The CDR3 loop is CASSAWTGLTEAFF. Here the CDR3 DNA reads TGTGCCAGCAGCGCCTGGACAGGGCTCACTGAAGCTTTCTTT. V is TRBV5-5 and J is TRBJ1-1; 8 bases are shared with TRBD1. CDR3 length: 14 amino acids. Germline V gives CDR1 SGHKS, CDR2 YYEKEE (reference sequence). The V gene end was trimmed by 4 bases and the J gene end by 4 bases; junction bases not matched to a gene: 6.

There are a few counts of this clonotype. For the CDR3, the DNA is TGCAGCGCTACTTTTGGATCTTTCTCTAAGGGCTACACCTTC. Protein: CSATFGSFSKGYTF. The J gene is TRBJ1-2, the V gene TRBV29-1; D uncertain. The V and J ends lost 7 bases and 8 bases respectively, with 23 bases between them. The CDR3 runs to 14 residues. Germline loops: CDR1 SQVTM, CDR2 ANQGSEA.

This clonotype was seen at least ten times. The gene calls are TRBV24-1 and TRBJ1-1; 7 bases fit TRBD1. Germline V gene sequence: CDR1 KGHDR, CDR2 SFDVKD. The ends lost 2 bases at V and 1 base at J; junction bases unmatched: 3. The CDR3 has 15 amino acids. The CDR3 nucleotides are TGTGCCACCAGTGATTCGAGACAGGGGAACACTGAAGCTTTCTTT. This gives the protein CATSDSRQGNTEAFF.

This clonotype was counted ten times or more. This rearrangement joins TRBV7-9 to TRBJ1-1; a weak D match, TRBD1 (5 bases). The CDR3 runs 15 residues. V lost 5 bases and J 3 bases, leaving 16 bases between the germline ends. CDR1 is SEHNR, CDR2 FQNEAQ, per germline (reference sequence). CDR3 bases: TGTGCCAGCAGCGCAACCGGGACCACGGACACTGAAGCTTTCTTT. Translation gives CASSATGTTDTEAFF.

This clonotype occurred a few times. The V call is TRBV12-3 or TRBV12-4, the J call TRBJ2-3, with D possibly TRBD2 on 5 matching bases. This CDR3 is 17 amino acids long. The ends were cut back, 1 base at V and 1 base at J, with 15 bases in the middle. CDR3: CASSLGGPRYGTDTQYF. The CDR3 region has the DNA TGTGCCAGCAGTTTAGGCGGGCCTAGGTACGGCACAGATACGCAGTATTTT.

In this sample, this clonotype turned up many times. The V and J genes are TRBV3-1 and TRBJ1-1; D perhaps matches TRBD1 (5 bases). Per germline, CDR1 LGHDT and CDR2 YNNKEL (reference sequence). V was cut by 1 base and J by 8 bases, with 8 bases left in between. This CDR3 contains 12 residues. Here the CDR3 DNA reads TGTGCCAGCAGCCAAGTAAGGACAGAAGCTTTCTTT. This sequence encodes CASSQVRTEAFF.

Concerning this clonotype itself: This may arise from a read error, as a much more abundant clone is one base away. The V gene is TRBV4-3, the J gene TRBJ2-3; 8 nucleotides line up with TRBD1. With 0 bases clipped from V and 6 bases from J, the junction kept 8 bases outside the gene matches. The CDR3 contains 16 residues. From germline, CDR1 is LGHNA and CDR2 YSLEER. The DNA for the CDR3 is TGCGCCAGCAGCCAAGATATAGGGACAGGAAGTGATACGCAGTATTTT. Translated: CASSQDIGTGSDTQYF.

The chain has TRBV18 and TRBJ1-5; D is possibly TRBD1 (5 bases). CDR1 and CDR2 from the germline V gene are KGHSH and LQKENI. Between the trimmed V and J ends, which lost 6 bases and 3 bases, there was a span of 9 bases. The CDR3 totals 13 residues. The CDR3 reads CASSSDTNQPQHF. DNA of the CDR3: TGTGCCAGCTCCTCGGACACCAATCAGCCCCAGCATTTT.

This clonotype turned up a few times. This chain connects TRBV7-2 to TRBJ1-2; TRBD1 might be the D (6 bases). Trimming took off 5 bases at V and 6 bases at J, with 13 bases between the two ends. The CDR3 has 13 residues. CDR1 is SGHTA and CDR2 is FQGNSA in the germline V gene. For the CDR3, the DNA is TGTGCCAGCAGCACACAGGGTCCAGATGGCTACACCTTC. This codes for CASSTQGPDGYTF.